What follows are 30 T cell receptor beta chains derived from one specimen sequenced in a study of early T cells in non-severe SARS-CoV-2 infection. One entry per CDR3 protein, called by TCRdb with MiXCR from the 5' RACE reads. The repertoire holds 57,000 or so distinct CDR3 sequences, around 13% seen once, with 1.2% in the top ten. Sample: whole blood, taken at baseline. The receptors come from an adult who was a healthcare worker with PCR-confirmed SARS-CoV-2 infection or an uninfected control (not recorded which). The donor label of this sample is uncertain.

This sequence joins TRBV27 and TRBJ1-3; no clear D gene. Germline lookup yields CDR1 MNHEY and CDR2 SMNVEV (reference sequence). Trimming left V 10 bases short and J 8 bases short, with 33 bases between. The CDR3 totals 18 residues. CDR3: CATRPYGLRSRGGDTIYF. CDR3 bases: TGTGCCACCAGGCCCTACGGGTTGAGATCCCGCGGTGGTGACACCATATATTTT.

The sample holds a few counts of this clonotype. The CDR3, as DNA: TGTGCCAGCACCCTCGGGGAAATTGGGTACGAGCAGTACGTC. This translates into CASTLGEIGYEQYV. The chain couples TRBV5-8 to TRBJ2-7; a possible D gene is TRBD2 (5 bases). Trimming pared 6 bases from V and 4 bases from J, leaving 17 bases between. The CDR3 covers 14 residues. Germline CDR1 and CDR2: SGHTS and YDEGEE.

This clonotype was observed a handful of times. V gene TRBV5-6 combines with J gene TRBJ2-1; TRBD1 matches at 9 bases. V lost 4 bases, J lost 5 bases, and 7 bases stayed unmatched. Germline-derived CDR1 and CDR2 are SGHDT and YYEEEE. The CDR3 consists of 15 residues. CDR3 sequence (DNA): TGTGCCAGCAGCCCGGCGGGACAGGGTAACAATGAGCAGTTCTTC. Translating it yields CASSPAGQGNNEQFF.

This clonotype was seen only a few times. The chain employs TRBV7-8 and TRBJ2-5; 9 bases line up with TRBD1. Unmatched junction bases numbered 3, after V lost 5 bases and J lost 5 bases. Germline values: CDR1 SGHVS, CDR2 FQNEAQ. This CDR3 is 13 amino acids long. The CDR3 sequence: CASSRDRVETQYF. The DNA of the CDR3 is TGTGCCAGCAGCCGGGACAGGGTGGAGACCCAGTACTTC.

This clonotype was counted only a few times. The J gene is TRBJ2-5, the V gene TRBV20-1, with a weak D call TRBD2 (6 bases). CDR1 and CDR2 (germline): DFQATT, SNEGSKA (reference sequence). V lost 6 bases and J 3 bases, leaving 8 bases between the germline ends. This CDR3 contains 11 residues. The CDR3 reads CSALAEETQYF. The CDR3 coding sequence is TGCAGTGCGTTAGCGGAAGAGACCCAGTACTTC.

This clonotype has a handful of counts. The rearrangement uses TRBV10-2 and TRBJ1-2; TRBD1 agrees at 8 bases. Germline-derived CDR1 and CDR2 are WSHSY and SAAADI. The CDR3 length is 14 residues. The junction had 4 bases not matched to a gene; V was cut back by 2 bases and J by 5 bases. CDR3 sequence reads: CASSEQGQGYGYTF. In DNA, the CDR3 is TGCGCCAGCAGTGAGCAAGGACAGGGTTATGGCTACACCTTC.

The chain has TRBV5-1 and TRBJ2-5, with D unclear. The CDR3 runs 13 residues. Germline V gives CDR1 SGHRS, CDR2 YFSETQ. Trimming took off 1 base at V and 5 bases at J, with 9 bases between the two ends. CDR3: CASSLSTAETQYF. Written as DNA, the CDR3 is TGCGCCAGCAGCTTGAGCACGGCGGAGACCCAGTACTTC.

This clonotype was counted between two and nine times. This chain joins TRBV25-1 and TRBJ2-7; D is perhaps TRBD1 (7 bases). Germline lookup yields CDR1 MGHDK and CDR2 SYGVNS. The V gene lost 6 bases and the J gene lost 0 bases, with 21 bases spanning the gap. The CDR3 extends over 17 amino acids. As DNA, the CDR3 is TGTGCCAGCAGCGAAACCCGGCAGGGGGGTATCTCCTACGAGCAGTACGTC. This codes for CASSETRQGGISYEQYV.

V gene TRBV19 combines with J gene TRBJ2-1; TRBD2 matches at 7 bases. From germline, CDR1 is LNHDA and CDR2 SQIVND (reference sequence). The junction had 10 bases not matched to a gene; V was cut back by 4 bases and J by 4 bases. The CDR3 covers 16 residues. CDR3 loop: CASSTQSGKVYNEQFF. In DNA, the CDR3 is TGTGCCAGTAGTACCCAGAGCGGGAAGGTTTACAATGAGCAGTTCTTC.

This clonotype came up many times. V is TRBV5-1 and J is TRBJ2-5; TRBD2 agrees at 7 bases. The CDR3 runs to 14 residues. Germline CDR1 is SGHRS and CDR2 is YFSETQ. The trim removed 4 bases at V and 5 bases at J, leaving 8 bases unmatched. The CDR3, as DNA: TGCGCCAGCAGCGCGGGACTATGGGCGGAGACCCAGTACTTC. Protein sequence: CASSAGLWAETQYF.

The genes are TRBV6-1 and TRBJ2-7; unclear D gene. Germline CDR1 and CDR2: MNHNS and SASEGT. The CDR3 loop spans 11 amino acids. The DNA for the CDR3 is TGTGCTACTGACCAGACCTACGAGCAGTACGTC. It codes for CATDQTYEQYV.

The genes are TRBV5-4 and TRBJ1-6, with 9 bases that match TRBD1. The junction had 2 bases not matched to a gene; V was cut back by 4 bases and J by 6 bases. CDR3 length equals 14 residues. The germline V gene has CDR1 SGHNT and CDR2 YYREEE (reference sequence). Written as DNA, the CDR3 is TGTGCCAGCAGCCTGGACAGGGGTAATTCACCCCTCCACTTT. Its translation is CASSLDRGNSPLHF.

Many counts were recorded for this clonotype. The CDR3: CAISGLANEQFF. The CDR3 DNA follows: TGTGCCATCAGCGGACTAGCAAATGAGCAGTTCTTC. This sequence joins TRBV10-3 and TRBJ2-1; 8 positions agree with TRBD2. CDR1 is ENHRY and CDR2 is SYGVKD in the germline V gene. The CDR3 has 12 amino acids. V shed 6 bases, J shed 7 bases, and the junction held 2 bases outside the gene matches.

This clonotype was counted only a few times. CDR3 sequence (DNA): TGTGCCAGCAGTTACTCAAGACTAGCGGGGGGCAGGCAAGAGACCCAGTACTTC. It translates to CASSYSRLAGGRQETQYF. This chain joins TRBV6-6 and TRBJ2-5, with 13 bases matching TRBD2. CDR1 and CDR2 (germline): MNHNY, SVGAGI (reference sequence). The CDR3 spans 18 residues. With V trimmed by 0 bases and J by 2 bases, 6 bases remained unmatched.

The chain links TRBV7-8 to TRBJ2-7, with 10 nucleotides matching TRBD1. This CDR3 region has 17 residues. With V trimmed by 2 bases and J by 1 base, 8 bases remained unmatched. CDR1 and CDR2 from the germline V gene are SGHVS and FQNEAQ. The CDR3 sequence is CASSLNAPGQGSYEQYV. Written as DNA, the CDR3 is TGTGCCAGCAGCTTAAACGCCCCGGGACAGGGGTCCTACGAGCAGTACGTC.

This chain connects TRBV7-8 to TRBJ1-1; D unresolved. Germline V gives CDR1 SGHVS, CDR2 FQNEAQ. Trimming removed 1 base from V and 4 bases from J, with 13 bases in between. This CDR3 region has 15 residues. CDR3 sequence: CASSLVSIGSTEAFF. The CDR3 DNA is TGTGCCAGCAGCTTAGTTAGTATAGGGAGCACTGAAGCTTTCTTT.

This clonotype has at least ten counts. The V gene is TRBV12-3 or TRBV12-4, the J gene TRBJ1-3; 7 bases fit TRBD1. The CDR3 totals 14 residues. V was pared by 4 bases and J by 4 bases, with 4 bases of the junction left unmatched. This chain's CDR3 is CASSSTGAGNTIYF. CDR3 nucleotide sequence: TGTGCCAGCAGTTCAACAGGGGCCGGAAACACCATATATTTT.

This clonotype was detected many times. The chain joins TRBV7-3 to TRBJ2-5, with 8 bases fitting TRBD1. The germline CDR1 and CDR2 sequences are SGHTA and FQGTGA. V lost 4 bases and J lost 2; bases outside the gene matches: 3. This CDR3 region has 14 residues. The CDR3: CASSSRTGQETQYF. CDR3 DNA sequence: TGTGCCAGCAGCTCACGGACAGGGCAAGAGACCCAGTACTTC.

This clonotype was seen only a few times. The chain combines TRBV7-2 with TRBJ1-6; 11 bases are a match to TRBD1. V shed 5 bases, J shed 7 bases, and the junction held 7 bases outside the gene matches. This CDR3 has 16 residues. The germline V gene has CDR1 SGHTA and CDR2 FQGNSA. In DNA, the CDR3 is TGTGCCAGCAGCAAGATGGGACAGGGGGGCAATTCACCCCTCCACTTT. Protein sequence: CASSKMGQGGNSPLHF.

The table lists this clonotype with a few counts. CDR3 residues: CSAYGLAGGPNEQFF. CDR3 DNA sequence: TGCAGTGCTTATGGACTAGCGGGGGGGCCGAATGAGCAGTTCTTC. The chain combines TRBV20-1 with TRBJ2-1; 15 nucleotides line up with TRBD2. CDR3 length: 15 amino acids. Germline lookup yields CDR1 DFQATT and CDR2 SNEGSKA (reference sequence). With 5 bases clipped from V and 7 bases from J, the junction kept 6 bases outside the gene matches.

The CDR3 coding sequence is TGTGCCAGCAGCCGATGGACTGAAGCTTTCTTT. Translated: CASSRWTEAFF. The rearrangement uses TRBV11-2 and TRBJ1-1; D gene unclear. The CDR3 has 11 amino acids. CDR1 and CDR2 (germline): SGHAT, FQNNGV. V lost 5 bases to trimming and J lost 5 bases, with 6 bases between them. Looking up the rest from reference TRBV11-2 and TRBJ1-1 gives the full variable domain: EAGVAQSPRYKIIEKRQSVAFWCNPISGHATLYWYQQILGQGPKLLIQFQNNGVVDDSQLPKDRFSAERLKGVDSTLKIQPAKLEDSAVYLCASSRWTEAFFGQGTRLTVV.

This clonotype was counted only a few times. The J gene is TRBJ2-7, the V gene TRBV10-2; tentatively, D is TRBD1 or TRBD2 (6 bases each). The CDR3 totals 15 residues. Per germline, CDR1 WSHSY and CDR2 SAAADI. V lost 3 bases and J 3 bases, leaving 15 bases between the germline ends. Here the CDR3 DNA reads TGCGCCAGCAGTGAACAGGGACTGTTGATCTACGAGCAGTACGTC. Amino acids: CASSEQGLLIYEQYV.

This clonotype came up a few times. The chain is built from TRBV24-1 and TRBJ2-2; D perhaps matches TRBD1 (5 bases). Trimming took off 1 base at V and 3 bases at J, with 5 bases between the two ends. Germline lookup yields CDR1 KGHDR and CDR2 SFDVKD. This CDR3 spans 14 amino acids. The CDR3 protein is CATSDFRDTGELFF. The CDR3 DNA is TGTGCCACCAGTGATTTCAGGGACACCGGGGAGCTGTTTTTT.

This clonotype was recorded many times. This chain uses TRBV6-2 or TRBV6-3 with TRBJ2-2; TRBD1 aligns across 10 bases. Germline CDR1 is MNHEY and CDR2 is SVGEGT. This CDR3 is 16 amino acids long. With V trimmed by 5 bases and J by 4 bases, 7 bases remained unmatched. DNA of the CDR3: TGTGCCAGCAGTCCAGCGGGACAGGGGACCACCGGGGAGCTGTTTTTT. Its protein is CASSPAGQGTTGELFF.

This CDR3 reads CASSQEGSGSPLHF. The CDR3 coding sequence is TGTGCCAGCAGCCAAGAGGGAAGTGGTTCACCCCTCCACTTT. The chain has TRBV4-2 and TRBJ1-6; D is uncertain. The CDR3 contains 14 residues. Germline CDR1 reads LGHNA; CDR2 reads YNFKEQ. V lost 0 bases to trimming and J lost 9 bases, with 9 bases between them.

This clonotype was seen a few times. This rearrangement joins TRBV27 to TRBJ1-5, with D maybe TRBD1 (5 bases). The CDR3 covers 15 residues. Germline CDR1 is MNHEY and CDR2 is SMNVEV (reference sequence). V dropped 0 bases and J dropped 3 bases, with 9 bases sitting between them. The CDR3 sequence: CASSLSGQFNQPQHF. CDR3 coding DNA: TGTGCCAGCAGTTTATCGGGGCAGTTCAATCAGCCCCAGCATTTT.

V usage is TRBV6-1 and J usage is TRBJ1-4; D remains ambiguous. Germline V lookup: CDR1 MNHNS, CDR2 SASEGT. The V gene lost 1 base and the J gene lost 7 bases, with 13 bases spanning the gap. The length of the CDR3 is 15 residues. The CDR3 sequence: CASSEDWGKGEKLFF. The CDR3, as DNA: TGTGCCAGCAGTGAAGATTGGGGAAAGGGTGAAAAACTGTTTTTT.

This clonotype has ten or more counts. J is TRBJ2-5 and V is TRBV4-1, with a tentative D call TRBD1 (5 bases). Trimming cost V 1 base and J 4 bases, with 16 bases left between them. Germline V gene lookup returns CDR1 MGHRA and CDR2 YSYEKL. The CDR3 runs to 16 residues. This CDR3 reads CASSQVGLGSAETQYF. In nucleotides, the CDR3 is TGCGCCAGCAGCCAAGTGGGGCTAGGGTCGGCAGAGACCCAGTACTTC.

The chain has TRBV6-1 and TRBJ2-4, with a tentative D call TRBD2 (6 bases). Germline CDR1 reads MNHNS; CDR2 reads SASEGT. Trimming shortened V by 6 bases and J by 8 bases, and 14 bases separated the two germline ends. The CDR3 sequence is 13 residues long. The CDR3 here is CASSWEERDIQYF. The CDR3 DNA reads as TGTGCCAGCAGCTGGGAAGAGCGGGACATTCAGTACTTC.

The chain has TRBV18 and TRBJ1-2, with 8 nucleotides matching TRBD1. Trimming took 4 bases from V and 4 from J; bases not matched to a gene: 2. CDR1 and CDR2 from the germline V gene are KGHSH and LQKENI. The CDR3 spans 13 residues. CDR3 protein: CASSRGTGYGYTF. The CDR3 bases are TGTGCCAGCTCACGAGGGACAGGCTATGGCTACACCTTC.